What follows are 11 T cell receptor beta chains derived from one specimen sequenced in a study of blood T cell repertoires in COVID-19. Assay used: immunoSEQ multiplex PCR; TCRdb lists only in-frame clones, some missing. This sample yields more than 250,000 clones, of which around 90% are seen a single time; less than 2% belongs to the top ten. Material: PBMCs or T cells enriched from blood (not recorded which). The receptors originated from a woman aged 18-29 years with acute COVID-19.

The rearrangement uses TRBV4-1 and TRBJ1-5; TRBD1 is a possible D gene (6 bases). The CDR3 length is 18 residues. The germline CDR1 and CDR2 sequences are MGHRA and YSYEKL. Trimming took off 4 bases at V and 0 bases at J, with 19 bases between the two ends. The CDR3 reads CASSPPPYRDNSNQPQHF. The CDR3 DNA follows: TGCGCCAGCAGCCCGCCACCCTACAGGGACAATAGCAATCAGCCCCAGCATTTT.

The genes are TRBV27 and TRBJ2-1, with D possibly matching TRBD2 (6 bases). The CDR3 consists of 15 residues. Trimming stripped 1 base from V and 9 bases from J, with 16 bases between. Germline CDR1 and CDR2: MNHEY and SMNVEV (reference sequence). The chain's CDR3 is CASSLYPRLVGEQFF. The DNA of the CDR3 is TGTGCCAGCAGTTTATACCCCCGACTAGTAGGTGAGCAGTTCTTC.

The J gene is TRBJ2-7, the V gene TRBV6-2 or TRBV6-3, with D uncertain. Germline V gene lookup returns CDR1 MNHEY and CDR2 SVGEGT. V gave up 2 bases and J gave up 2 bases, with 4 bases separating them. The CDR3 is 12 residues long. CDR3 nucleotide sequence: TGTGCCAGCAGTTACAGCGCCTACGAGCAGTACTTC. Protein product: CASSYSAYEQYF.

The chain has TRBV25-1 and TRBJ2-7; 9 positions match TRBD1. There are 14 residues in the CDR3. Trimming took 5 bases from V and 5 from J; bases not matched to a gene: 7. Per germline, CDR1 MGHDK and CDR2 SYGVNS. The CDR3 sequence is CASSPGQGFDEQYF. The CDR3, as DNA: TGTGCCAGCAGTCCGGGACAGGGATTTGACGAGCAGTACTTC.

The V and J genes are TRBV7-9 and TRBJ1-1; D uncertain. Trimming shortened V by 5 bases and J by 7 bases, and 11 bases separated the two germline ends. CDR1 and CDR2 (germline): SEHNR, FQNEAQ (reference sequence). The CDR3 has 12 residues. The DNA of the CDR3 is TGTGCCAGCAGCCGCCCTCGGGATGAAGCTTTCTTT. It translates to CASSRPRDEAFF.

This clone has a handful of counts. The chain links TRBV28 to TRBJ1-2; 11 bases are shared with TRBD1. Per the germline V gene, CDR1 is MDHEN and CDR2 is SYDVKM. The CDR3 spans 16 residues. The junction had 13 bases not matched to a gene; V was cut back by 6 bases and J by 7 bases. CDR3 nucleotides: TGTGCCAGCAGAGTATCCCACGGGACAGGGGGATCTGGCTACACCTTC. Residues: CASRVSHGTGGSGYTF.

The gene calls are TRBV7-9 and TRBJ1-1; D not certain. V lost 1 base and J 3 bases, leaving 6 bases between the germline ends. CDR1 SEHNR and CDR2 FQNEAQ come from the germline V gene (reference sequence). This CDR3 contains 13 residues. The CDR3 loop reads CASSLDTYTEAFF. CDR3 DNA: TGTGCCAGCAGCTTAGACACCTACACTGAAGCTTTCTTT.

The chain employs TRBV28 and TRBJ2-3, with 9 bases matching TRBD2. The germline CDR1 and CDR2 sequences are MDHEN and SYDVKM. The ends lost 2 bases at V and 5 bases at J; junction bases unmatched: 14. The CDR3 covers 18 residues. CDR3: CASSLGSGLAKERDTQYF. The DNA of the CDR3 is TGTGCCAGCAGTTTAGGATCCGGACTAGCGAAAGAAAGAGATACGCAGTATTTT.

The chain combines TRBV7-3 with TRBJ2-6; a possible D gene is TRBD1 (5 bases). This CDR3 has 17 amino acids. V lost 2 bases and J lost 0, with 11 bases in between. Germline V gene sequence: CDR1 SGHTA, CDR2 FQGTGA. The CDR3 is CASSLGPGPSGANVLTF. The CDR3 bases are TGTGCCAGCAGCTTAGGTCCAGGGCCCTCTGGGGCCAACGTCCTGACTTTC.

This clone was seen only a few times. The V call is TRBV11-2, the J call TRBJ2-7, with 7 nucleotides matching TRBD1. CDR3 length equals 16 residues. Germline V CDR1 and CDR2: SGHAT, FQNNGV. Losses at the gene ends were 4 bases for V and 2 bases for J; bases not matched to a gene: 11. Written as DNA, the CDR3 is TGTGCCAGCAGCTCGCAGGCAGGGGGTTGGGCCTACGAGCAGTACTTC. This gives the protein CASSSQAGGWAYEQYF.

Here the CDR3 DNA reads TGTGCCAGCAGCAAGGGACAGGAAGGCTACACCTTC. Translating it yields CASSKGQEGYTF. V gene TRBV21-1 combines with J gene TRBJ1-2; the D call in the table, TRBD1, was not verified against the DNA. TRBV21-1 is assigned pseudogene status. The CDR3 spans 12 residues.